Below, 6 T cell receptor beta chains from the same sample are listed, as sequenced in a study of cytomegalovirus exposure and HLA in healthy donors. A multiplex PCR was run with 60 Vbeta primers and 13 Jbeta primers. Sequencing was performed with immunoSEQ multiplex PCR; in TCRdb, only in-frame clones are kept and a portion is missing. The data show 150,000 to 200,000 clones, with about 85% seen just once and roughly 4.7% held by the top ten. The sequenced sample was PBMCs. All receptors derive from a woman aged 50 to 60 in good health and CMV-seropositive.

The chain links TRBV12-5 to TRBJ2-1, with 7 bases fitting TRBD1. Germline assignment: CDR1 LGHNT and CDR2 FRNRAP. The ends lost 5 bases at V and 6 bases at J; junction bases unmatched: 4. The CDR3 runs 13 residues. CDR3 residues: CASGPQGVNEQFF. CDR3 in DNA: TGTGCTAGTGGTCCCCAGGGGGTCAATGAGCAGTTCTTC.

The CDR3 loop is CASSLRDSHTDTQYF. CDR3 bases: TGTGCCAGCAGCTTAAGAGACAGCCACACAGATACGCAGTATTTT. The chain links TRBV7-9 to TRBJ2-3; tentatively, D is TRBD1 (5 bases). Trimming took 2 bases from V and 2 from J, leaving 11 bases between them. CDR1 SEHNR and CDR2 FQNEAQ come from the germline V gene (reference sequence). This CDR3 contains 15 residues. The full variable domain, rest sourced from reference TRBV7-9 and TRBJ2-3, is DTGVSQNPRHKITKRGQNVTFRCDPISEHNRLYWYRQTLGQGPEFLTYFQNEAQLEKSRLLSDRFSAERPKGSFSTLEIQRTEQGDSAMYLCASSLRDSHTDTQYFGPGTRLTVL.

This rearrangement joins TRBV19 to TRBJ2-1, with D tentatively TRBD2 (6 bases). From germline, CDR1 is LNHDA and CDR2 SQIVND (reference sequence). V gave up 3 bases and J gave up 4 bases, with 13 bases separating them. CDR3 length equals 15 residues. The CDR3: CASSIIGSRYNEQFF. The CDR3 DNA reads TGTGCCAGTAGTATTATCGGGAGCAGGTACAATGAGCAGTTCTTC.

The chain joins TRBV10-2 to TRBJ1-1, with 7 positions matching TRBD1. The CDR3 totals 14 residues. V was pared by 8 bases and J by 1 base, with 7 bases of the junction left unmatched. Germline CDR1 and CDR2: WSHSY and SAAADI. The CDR3 loop is CASEQTGQNTEAFF. The CDR3 DNA is TGCGCCAGCGAGCAGACAGGGCAGAACACTGAAGCTTTCTTT.

The chain employs TRBV27 and TRBJ2-1; 7 positions agree with TRBD1. Germline V gene lookup returns CDR1 MNHEY and CDR2 SMNVEV (reference sequence). CDR3 length: 15 amino acids. Unmatched junction bases numbered 1, after V lost 2 bases and J lost 0 bases. CDR3 bases: TGTGCCAGCAGTTTAGGGACAGCCTCCTACAATGAGCAGTTCTTC. Its translation: CASSLGTASYNEQFF.

The rearrangement links TRBV30 to TRBJ2-7, with unresolved D. Germline CDR1 reads GTSNPN; CDR2 reads SVGIG (reference sequence). The CDR3 is 12 amino acids. Trimming shortened V by 4 bases and J by 0 bases, and 7 bases separated the two germline ends. CDR3 sequence: CAWKSYSYEQYF. For the CDR3, the DNA is TGTGCCTGGAAATCGTACTCCTACGAGCAGTACTTC. The whole variable domain, filled in from reference TRBV30 and TRBJ2-7, reads SQTIHQWPATLVQPVGSPLSLECTVEGTSNPNLYWYRQAAGRGLQLLFYSVGIGQISSEVPQNLSASRPQDRQFILSSKKLLLSDSGFYLCAWKSYSYEQYFGPGTRLTVT.